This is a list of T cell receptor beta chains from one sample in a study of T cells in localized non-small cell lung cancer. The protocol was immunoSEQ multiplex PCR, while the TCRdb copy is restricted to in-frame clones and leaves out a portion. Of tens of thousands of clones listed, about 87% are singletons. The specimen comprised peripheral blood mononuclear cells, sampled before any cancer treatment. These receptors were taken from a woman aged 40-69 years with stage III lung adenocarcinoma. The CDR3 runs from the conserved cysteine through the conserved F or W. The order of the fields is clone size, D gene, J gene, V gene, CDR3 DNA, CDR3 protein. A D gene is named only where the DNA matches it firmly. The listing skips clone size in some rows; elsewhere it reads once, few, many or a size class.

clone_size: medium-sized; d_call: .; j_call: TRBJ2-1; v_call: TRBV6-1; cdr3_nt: TGTGCCAGCAGTGATGCGGACGACTACAATGAGCAGTTCTTC; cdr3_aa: CASSDADDYNEQFF
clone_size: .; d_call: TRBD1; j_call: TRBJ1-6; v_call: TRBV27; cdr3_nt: TGTGCCAGCAGTTTGGGAACAGGGGGCCAATCACCCCTCCACTTT; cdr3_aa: CASSLGTGGQSPLHF
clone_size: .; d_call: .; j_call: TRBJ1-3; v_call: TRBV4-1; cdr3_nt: TGCGCCAGCAGCCAAGAAAATCGTGTGAGAGGTACCATATATTTT; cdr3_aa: CASSQENRVRGTIYF
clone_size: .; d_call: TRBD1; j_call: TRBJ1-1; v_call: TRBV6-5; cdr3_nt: TGTGCCAGCAGTTACAGGACAGGGGTTACTGAAGCTTTCTTT; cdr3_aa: CASSYRTGVTEAFF
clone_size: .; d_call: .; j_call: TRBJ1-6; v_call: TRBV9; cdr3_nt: TGTGCCAGCAGCTCGGGACGGACCAATTCACCCCTCCACTTT; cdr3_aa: CASSSGRTNSPLHF
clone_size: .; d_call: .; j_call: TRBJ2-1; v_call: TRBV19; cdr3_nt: TGTGCCAGTGGCCCCACCCCGGAAAATGTTGGGCAGTTCTTC; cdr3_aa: CASGPTPENVGQFF
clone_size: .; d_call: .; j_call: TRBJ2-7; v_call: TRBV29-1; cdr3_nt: TGCAGCGTTGTAGGCTCCTCCGAGCAGTACTTC; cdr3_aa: CSVVGSSEQYF
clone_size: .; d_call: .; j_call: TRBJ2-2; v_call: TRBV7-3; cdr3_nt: TGTGCCAGCAGCTTAAGTGTTACGAACACCGGGGAGCTGTTTTTT; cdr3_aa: CASSLSVTNTGELFF
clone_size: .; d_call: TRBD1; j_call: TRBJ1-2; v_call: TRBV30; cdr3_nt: TGTGCCTTCCGTCCGCAGGGGGCCATGGTGTTAGGCTACACCTTC; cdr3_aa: CAFRPQGAMVLGYTF
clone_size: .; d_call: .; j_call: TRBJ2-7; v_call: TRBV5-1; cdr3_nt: TGCGCCAGCAGCTTGGGCTTCTTTGGGGGGAGCTCCTACGAGCAGTACTTC; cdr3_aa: CASSLGFFGGSSYEQYF
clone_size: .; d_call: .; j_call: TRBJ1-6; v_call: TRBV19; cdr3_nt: TGTGCCAGTAGTTACCAGGGTGGTTCACCCCTCCACTTT; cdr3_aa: CASSYQGGSPLHF
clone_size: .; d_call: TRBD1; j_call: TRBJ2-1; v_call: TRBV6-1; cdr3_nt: TGTGCCAGCAGTGAAGCCCCAGGGGGCAATGAGCAGTTCTTC; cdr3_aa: CASSEAPGGNEQFF
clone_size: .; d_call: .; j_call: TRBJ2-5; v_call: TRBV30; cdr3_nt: TGTGCCTGGAGTACTCCCCGGACAGCCCCCGAGACCCAGTACTTC; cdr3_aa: CAWSTPRTAPETQYF
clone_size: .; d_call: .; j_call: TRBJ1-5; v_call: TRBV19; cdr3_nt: TGTGCCAGTTCGGGTATGGGCAATCAGCCCCAGCATTTT; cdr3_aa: CASSGMGNQPQHF
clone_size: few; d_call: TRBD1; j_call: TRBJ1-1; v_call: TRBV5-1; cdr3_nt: TGCGCCAGCAGCCCAACAGCAGGGGGCTTGACTGAAGCTTTCTTT; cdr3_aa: CASSPTAGGLTEAFF
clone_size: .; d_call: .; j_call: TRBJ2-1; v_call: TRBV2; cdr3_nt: TGTGCCAGCAGTACCTACAATGAGCAGTTCTTC; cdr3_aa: CASSTYNEQFF
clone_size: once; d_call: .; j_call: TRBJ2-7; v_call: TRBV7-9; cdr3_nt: TGTGCCAGCAGCTTAGGTACCAGCGGAGACTACGAGCAGTACTTC; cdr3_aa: CASSLGTSGDYEQYF
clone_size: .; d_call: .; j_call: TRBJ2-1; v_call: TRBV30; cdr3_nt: TGTGCCTGGAGCAAGCCGGGATTTGAGCAGTTCTTC; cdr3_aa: CAWSKPGFEQFF